Shown below are 5 T cell receptor beta chains from a single sample sequenced in a study of blood T cell repertoires in COVID-19. Assay used: immunoSEQ multiplex PCR; TCRdb lists only in-frame clones, some missing. The sample has some 190,000 clones; 88% are singletons. Input material: peripheral blood. The receptors originated from a human donor in a cohort sampled during active COVID-19.

The chain links TRBV3-1 (or the pseudogene TRBV3-2) to TRBJ1-5; TRBD1 matches at 12 bases. V trimming: 10 bases; J trimming: 6 bases; junction bases outside the gene matches: 4. CDR1 is LGHDT, CDR2 YNNKEL, per germline (reference sequence). The CDR3 has 13 residues. The CDR3 is CATGTGGGQPQHF. The CDR3, as DNA: TGTGCCACCGGGACAGGGGGCGGTCAGCCCCAGCATTTT.

The rearrangement uses TRBV29-1 and TRBJ1-4; 7 bases map to TRBD1. The CDR3 runs 13 residues. Losses at the gene ends were 7 bases for V and 7 bases for J; bases not matched to a gene: 9. Germline CDR1 is SQVTM and CDR2 is ANQGSEA. The DNA of the CDR3 is TGCAGCGCTAGGGACAGCAAGGGTGAAAAACTGTTTTTT. Amino acid sequence: CSARDSKGEKLFF.

CDR3 in DNA: TGTGCCAGCAGCTTGACACCCTCGAACACCGGGGAGCTGTTTTTT. Protein product: CASSLTPSNTGELFF. This chain uses TRBV5-4 with TRBJ2-2; D is undetermined. The germline V gene has CDR1 SGHNT and CDR2 YYREEE (reference sequence). The V and J ends lost 1 base and 0 bases respectively, with 7 bases between them. The CDR3 loop spans 15 amino acids. The entire variable domain, with the rest obtained from reference TRBV5-4 and TRBJ2-2, is as follows: ETGVTQSPTHLIKTRGQQVTLRCSSQSGHNTVSWYQQALGQGPQFIFQYYREEENGRGNFPPRFSGLQFPNYSSELNVNALELDDSALYLCASSLTPSNTGELFFGEGSRLTVL.

This rearrangement joins TRBV19 to TRBJ1-5; 7 positions agree with TRBD1. Looked up from germline, CDR1 is LNHDA and CDR2 is SQIVND (reference sequence). Germline trimming cut 5 bases from V and 6 bases from J; bases unmatched to any gene: 10. The CDR3 has 15 amino acids. The CDR3 here is CASSLGLPGGQPQHF. Here the CDR3 DNA reads TGTGCCAGTAGTCTCGGACTTCCAGGGGGTCAGCCCCAGCATTTT.

The sample holds a few counts of this clone. The chain employs TRBV5-4 and TRBJ2-7, with D maybe TRBD1 (5 bases). The V gene's germline CDR1 is SGHNT and CDR2 YYREEE (reference sequence). CDR3 length: 12 amino acids. The ends were cut back, 4 bases at V and 3 bases at J, with 8 bases in the middle. The CDR3, as DNA: TGTGCCAGCAGCGCTACAGGCTACGAGCAGTACTTC. This encodes CASSATGYEQYF.